Described below is a single TCR beta chain sequence and its context. Its specificity is not known. The data stem from a study of T cell responses to AZD1222 COVID-19 vaccine. Study-wide results and limits: Possibly, clonal diversity was underestimated; donors were largely white British and included more females. Rises in breadth and depth of Spike-specific TCRs came after two AZD1222 doses. Repertoires were collected only later (after the peak T cell response had occurred).

CDR3 length: 16 amino acids. Per the germline V gene, CDR1 is MDHEN and CDR2 is SYDVKM. V was clipped by 2 bases and J by 4 bases; unmatched bases: 7. Clones were read by immunoSEQ multiplex PCR, and TCRdb kept only the in-frame ones, dropping some. The sample yields approximately 91,000 clones, nearly 90% seen once. The sample here was peripheral blood, taken on day 0 of AZD1222 vaccination. This chain connects TRBV28 to TRBJ1-3; 8 bases align to TRBD1. This TCR was recovered from an adult in good health. The CDR3 spells CASSLGAGGLGNTIYF. CDR3 nucleotide sequence: TGTGCCAGCAGTTTAGGGGCAGGGGGCTTAGGAAACACCATATATTTT.